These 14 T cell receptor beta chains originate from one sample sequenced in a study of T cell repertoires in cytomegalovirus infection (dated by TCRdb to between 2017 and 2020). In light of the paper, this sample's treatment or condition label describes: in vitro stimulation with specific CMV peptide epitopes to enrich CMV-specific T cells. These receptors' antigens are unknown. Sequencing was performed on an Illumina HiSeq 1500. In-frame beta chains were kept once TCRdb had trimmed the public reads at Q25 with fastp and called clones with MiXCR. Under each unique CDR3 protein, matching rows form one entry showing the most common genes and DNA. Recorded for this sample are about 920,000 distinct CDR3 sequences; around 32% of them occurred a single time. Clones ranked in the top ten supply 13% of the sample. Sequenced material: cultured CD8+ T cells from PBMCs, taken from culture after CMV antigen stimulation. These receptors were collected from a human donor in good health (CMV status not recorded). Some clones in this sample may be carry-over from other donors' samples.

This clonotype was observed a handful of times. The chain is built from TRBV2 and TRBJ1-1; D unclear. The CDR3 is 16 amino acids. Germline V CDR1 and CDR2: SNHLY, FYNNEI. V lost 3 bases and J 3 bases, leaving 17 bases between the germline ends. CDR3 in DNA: TGTGCCAGCAGTGATTCCGGGATCGAAGGACACACTGAAGCTTTCTTT. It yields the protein CASSDSGIEGHTEAFF.

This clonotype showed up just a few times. The CDR3 loop reads CASGFGQGGSYNEQFF. CDR3 DNA: TGTGCTAGTGGTTTCGGGCAGGGGGGTTCCTACAATGAGCAGTTCTTC. The chain recombines TRBV12-5 with TRBJ2-1, with D maybe TRBD1 (7 bases). Germline assignment: CDR1 LGHNT and CDR2 FRNRAP. Trimming took 3 bases from V and 1 from J, leaving 13 bases between them. CDR3 length: 16 amino acids.

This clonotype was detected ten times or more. CDR3 sequence reads: CASSQWAPAGLNQPQHF. In DNA form, the CDR3 reads TGTGCCAGCAGCCAGTGGGCCCCGGCAGGACTAAATCAGCCCCAGCATTTT. This chain connects TRBV7-2 to TRBJ1-5; D is uncertain. Trimming stripped 5 bases from V and 4 bases from J, with 21 bases between. The length of the CDR3 is 17 residues. Germline-derived CDR1 and CDR2 are SGHTA and FQGNSA.

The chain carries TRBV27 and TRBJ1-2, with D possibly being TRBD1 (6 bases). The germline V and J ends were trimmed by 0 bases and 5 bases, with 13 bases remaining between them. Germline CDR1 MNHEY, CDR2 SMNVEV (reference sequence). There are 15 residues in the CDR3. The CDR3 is CASSLSSGGRYGYTF. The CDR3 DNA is TGTGCCAGCAGTTTATCGTCCGGGGGGCGATATGGCTACACCTTC.

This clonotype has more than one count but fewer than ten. CDR3 loop: CASSQVLAGRVEQFF. CDR3 in DNA: TGTGCCAGCAGCCAAGTCCTAGCGGGACGGGTTGAGCAGTTCTTC. V and J are TRBV14 and TRBJ2-1; TRBD2 agrees at 9 bases. Germline CDR1 and CDR2: SGHDN and FVKESK. This CDR3 spans 15 amino acids. V lost 1 base, J lost 9 bases, and 7 bases stayed unmatched. Filled out from reference TRBV14 and TRBJ2-1, the complete variable domain reads EAGVTQFPSHSVIEKGQTVTLRCDPISGHDNLYWYRRVMGKEIKFLLHFVKESKQDESGMPNNRFLAERTGGTYSTLKVQPAELEDSGVYFCASSQVLAGRVEQFFGPGTRLTVL.

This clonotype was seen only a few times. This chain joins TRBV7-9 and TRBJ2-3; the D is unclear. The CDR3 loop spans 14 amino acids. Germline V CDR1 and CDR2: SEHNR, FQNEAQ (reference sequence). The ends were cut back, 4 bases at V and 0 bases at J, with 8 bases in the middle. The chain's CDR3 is CASSSTESTDTQYF. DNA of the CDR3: TGTGCCAGCAGCTCAACCGAAAGCACAGATACGCAGTATTTT.

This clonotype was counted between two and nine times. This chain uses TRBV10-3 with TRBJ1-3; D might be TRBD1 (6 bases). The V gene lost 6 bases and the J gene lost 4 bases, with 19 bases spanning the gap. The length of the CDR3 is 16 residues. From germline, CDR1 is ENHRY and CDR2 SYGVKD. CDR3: CAISPVGGLGGNTIYF. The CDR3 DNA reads TGTGCCATCAGCCCCGTGGGGGGGCTGGGAGGAAACACCATATATTTT.

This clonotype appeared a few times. For the CDR3, the DNA is TGTGCCACCCTGCACCGCGCGAACACCGGGGAGCTGTTTTTT. Its protein product is CATLHRANTGELFF. The chain links TRBV12-3 or TRBV12-4 to TRBJ2-2; D uncertain. The V end was cut by 10 bases, the J end by 0 bases, with 12 bases between. The CDR3 consists of 14 residues.

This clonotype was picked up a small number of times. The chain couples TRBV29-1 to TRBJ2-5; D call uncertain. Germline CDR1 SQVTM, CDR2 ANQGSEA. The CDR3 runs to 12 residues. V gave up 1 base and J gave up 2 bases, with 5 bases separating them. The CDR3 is CSVEGRQETQYF. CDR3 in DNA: TGCAGCGTTGAAGGCAGGCAAGAGACCCAGTACTTC.

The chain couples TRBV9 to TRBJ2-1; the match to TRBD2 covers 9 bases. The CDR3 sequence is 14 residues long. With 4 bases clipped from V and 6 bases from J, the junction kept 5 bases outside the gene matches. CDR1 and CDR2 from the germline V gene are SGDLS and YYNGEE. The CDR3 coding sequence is TGTGCCAGCAGCCTAGCGGGGATTACCAATGAGCAGTTCTTC. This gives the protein CASSLAGITNEQFF. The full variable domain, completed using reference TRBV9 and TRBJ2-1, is DSGVTQTPKHLITATGQRVTLRCSPRSGDLSVYWYQQSLDQGLQFLIQYYNGEERAKGNILERFSAQQFPDLHSELNLSSLELGDSALYFCASSLAGITNEQFFGPGTRLTVL.

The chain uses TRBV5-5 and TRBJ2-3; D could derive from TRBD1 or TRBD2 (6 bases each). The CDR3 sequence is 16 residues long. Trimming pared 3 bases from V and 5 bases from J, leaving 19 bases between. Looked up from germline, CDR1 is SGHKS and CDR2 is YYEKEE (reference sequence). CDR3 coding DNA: TGTGCCAGCAGCTCCAGGGTGTGGGGGGCAGTAGATACGCAGTATTTT. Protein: CASSSRVWGAVDTQYF.

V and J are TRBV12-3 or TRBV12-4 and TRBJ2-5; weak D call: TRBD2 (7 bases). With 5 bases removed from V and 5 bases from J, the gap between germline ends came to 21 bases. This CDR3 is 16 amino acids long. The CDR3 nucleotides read TGTGCCAGCAGTCCTCAACTCCGGGGGGCCTGGGAGACCCAGTACTTC. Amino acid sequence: CASSPQLRGAWETQYF.

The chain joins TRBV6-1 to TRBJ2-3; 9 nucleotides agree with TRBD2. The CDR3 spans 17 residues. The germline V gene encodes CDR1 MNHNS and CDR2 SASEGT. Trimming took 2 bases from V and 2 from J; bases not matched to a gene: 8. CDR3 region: CASSESILAGLTDTQYF. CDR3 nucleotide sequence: TGTGCCAGCAGTGAAAGCATACTAGCGGGCCTCACAGATACGCAGTATTTT.

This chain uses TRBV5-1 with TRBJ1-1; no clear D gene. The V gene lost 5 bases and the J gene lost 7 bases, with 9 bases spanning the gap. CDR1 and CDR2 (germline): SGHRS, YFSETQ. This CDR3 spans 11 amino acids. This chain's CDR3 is CASSSSGEAFF. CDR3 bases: TGCGCCAGCAGTTCCTCTGGTGAAGCTTTCTTT.